This TCR beta chain appears in the sequencing data of a study of blood T cell repertoires in COVID-19 (dated by TCRdb to about 2020). Background on the whole study: Collaborator samples came from the United States, Italy and Spain and covered acute and convalescent phases of COVID-19. The repertoires were released in a freely available public database intended as a resource for research on the immune response to SARS-CoV-2. Where available, HLA class I and class II types were obtained from metadata supplied by the sample provider rather than from assay-based typing. The prospective study material was composed of cDNA or gDNA derived from T cells, B-cell-depleted T cells, or PBMCs. Nearly every sample came with metadata listing a de-identified subject ID, COVID-19 status, age in years and sex. Samples were obtained from the ongoing ImmuneRACE study (first 160 participants) and from roughly 1,300 subjects provided by 6 global collaborators. The dataset comprised deeply sampled blood TCRbeta repertoires from subjects exposed to, actively infected with, or recovered from COVID-19.

TCRbeta CDR3 regions were amplified from genomic DNA by means of the immunoSEQ Assay, a bias-controlled multiplex PCR. In the original analysis: Nucleated cell counts per sample were estimated from amplification of reference gene primers within the assay. To quantify the absolute abundance of each unique TCRbeta CDR3 rearrangement, sequence reads were collapsed and filtered. For each sample, productive Simpson clonality was calculated by taking the square root of Simpson's diversity index across productive rearrangements. Drawn from immuneACCESS, this table holds only the in-frame rearrangements with V and J called that TCRdb kept. Clones are partly lost; checked studies trace under half to an unresolved V gene and leave the rest unexplained. V, J and clone size were drawn from that table, and D and trimming were deduced from the DNA. A total of around 300,000 clones appear in this sample, 88% of them only once. The ten largest clones represent approximately 1.8% of the sample.

What the authors observed across the whole study: Clinical and demographic metadata were provided uncurated, with the amount varying by source and participant.

At one collaborating source in Seattle, patients were enrolled during active infection and were followed longitudinally through the course of disease. The collaborating institutions used their own protocols to collect whole blood in K2EDTA tubes. For TCRbeta analysis, collaborator samples were shipped as frozen whole blood, as isolated PBMCs, or as DNA extracted from either sample type. For this clone: Which antigen it targets is not known. Base qualities are missing; no much larger clone stands one base away.

The source is a woman in her twenties or thirties with COVID-19, enrolled during active disease. Specimen: peripheral blood.

The nucleotide sequence is TGCGCCAGCAGTGAAAACCGTGACACGAACACTGAAGCTTTCTTT. Its coded protein is CASSENRDTNTEAFF. Recombination joined TRBV10-1 with TRBJ1-1; the D gene remains uncertain. Trimming removed 3 bases from V and 1 base from J, leaving 12 bases between the germline ends. Including cysteine and phenylalanine, the CDR3 has 15 amino acids. Here the CDR3 DNA is all that survives: 45 bases in frame from base 1. Sequences WNHNN (CDR1) and SYGVQD (CDR2) are obtained from the germline V gene (reference sequence).